These T cell receptor beta chains were read from a single sample in a study of T cell responses to AZD1222 COVID-19 vaccine. TCRdb's copy holds only in-frame clones and misses some; the assay was immunoSEQ multiplex PCR. Of more than 100,000 clones in the sample, more than 90% were seen once. Source: peripheral blood, taken 28 days after the second AZD1222 dose. Every receptor here comes from an adult who received the AZD1222 COVID-19 vaccine. Each CDR3 is given with its conserved first and last residue.

CDR3 protein	V gene	J gene
CASSPRGTAFFTYEQYF	TRBV18	TRBJ2-7
CAWSRSGGSRGNIQYF	TRBV30	TRBJ2-4
CASSLGRGGRTGELFF	TRBV27	TRBJ2-2
CASRVGEETQYF	TRBV12-3/TRBV12-4	TRBJ2-5
CASSPRGAAGANVLTF	TRBV25-1	TRBJ2-6
CSVETGLAGSAYYNEQFF	TRBV29-1	TRBJ2-1
CASSSGQGGYEQYF	TRBV6-5	TRBJ2-7
CASYGGADQETQYF	TRBV11-2	TRBJ2-5
CASSRGTGGHSYGYTF	TRBV5-6	TRBJ1-2
CSVEKGTSGKGGEQFF	TRBV29-1	TRBJ2-1
CASSLDPRDSGNTIYF	TRBV11-2	TRBJ1-3
CASSLGQGVTNEKLFF	TRBV5-5	TRBJ1-4
CASSLDPNYGYTF	TRBV7-2	TRBJ1-2
CASSLLRSGELFF	TRBV13	TRBJ2-2
CASSVEQNTEAFF	TRBV9	TRBJ1-1
CASSVVDRGSPLHF	TRBV9	TRBJ1-6
CASSEKGAAGANVLTF	TRBV9	TRBJ2-6
CASSLSRGAYNYEQYF	TRBV7-2	TRBJ2-7
CASSSQTGIGQPQHF	TRBV7-2	TRBJ1-5
CATSREVMGTSGGLGYEQYF	TRBV15	TRBJ2-7
CASSGDPGANVLTF	TRBV2	TRBJ2-6
CASSPWEREEETQYF	TRBV7-2	TRBJ2-5
CASSQDTGRGTGELFF	TRBV4-1	TRBJ2-2
CASSPQVHEQFF	TRBV6-5	TRBJ2-1
CASGSGQVSTDTQYF	TRBV12-5	TRBJ2-3
CASSPNTAVQETQYF	TRBV4-1	TRBJ2-5
CASSPPGQGALNEQFF	TRBV11-2	TRBJ2-1
CASSGETGGSSPLHF	TRBV7-2	TRBJ1-6
CASSLYANTEAFF	TRBV5-1	TRBJ1-1
CASREAGYGYTF	TRBV30	TRBJ1-2
CANRDRAGGYTF	TRBV6-5	TRBJ1-2
CSVTLFDTF	TRBV20-1	TRBJ1-2
CASSRGLANTGELFF	TRBV6-5	TRBJ2-2
CAWSVHRTSKSPDEQFF	TRBV30	TRBJ2-1
CASSLLSFQPQHF	TRBV27	TRBJ1-5
CASSRGQGSYEQYF	TRBV3-1/TRBV3-2	TRBJ2-7
CASSVVAVGTDTQYF	TRBV9	TRBJ2-3
CANQGLNTEAFF	TRBV28	TRBJ1-1
CASSLKRGATGELFF	TRBV7-6	TRBJ2-2
CASSYTSYEQYF	TRBV5-1	TRBJ2-7
CASTDRTGGSGYTF	TRBV19	TRBJ1-2
CASSLMGHGSSYNSPLHF	TRBV5-5	TRBJ1-6
CASSPHLYGTEAFF	TRBV4-1	TRBJ1-1
CASSEGVVGTEAFF	TRBV2	TRBJ1-1
CATSDAGGSGNTIYF	TRBV24-1	TRBJ1-3
CASSLVRLEQYF	TRBV12-3/TRBV12-4	TRBJ2-7
CASSFPNTGELFF	TRBV7-9	TRBJ2-2
CASRQQGERGEKLFF	TRBV6-5	TRBJ1-4
CASSFSGGTDTQYF	TRBV19	TRBJ2-3
CASRSGGADYGYTF	TRBV5-1	TRBJ1-2
CASSWAGTGFSGETQYF	TRBV7-2	TRBJ2-5